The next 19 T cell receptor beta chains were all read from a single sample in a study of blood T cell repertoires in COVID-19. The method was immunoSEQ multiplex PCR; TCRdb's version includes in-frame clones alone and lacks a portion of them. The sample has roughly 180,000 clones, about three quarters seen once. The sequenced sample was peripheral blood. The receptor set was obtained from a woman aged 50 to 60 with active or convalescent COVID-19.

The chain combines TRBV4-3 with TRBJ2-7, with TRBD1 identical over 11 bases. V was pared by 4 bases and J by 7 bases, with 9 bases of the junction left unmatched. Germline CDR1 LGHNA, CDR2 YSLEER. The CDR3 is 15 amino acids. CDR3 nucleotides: TGCGCCAGCAGCCCAGGACAGGGGGCCTTGATGGAGCAGTACTTC. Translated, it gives CASSPGQGALMEQYF.

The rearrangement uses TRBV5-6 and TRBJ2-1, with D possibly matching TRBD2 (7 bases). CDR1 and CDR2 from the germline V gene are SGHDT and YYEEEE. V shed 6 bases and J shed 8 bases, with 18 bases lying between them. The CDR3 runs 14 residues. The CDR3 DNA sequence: TGTGCCAGCACCATCCCGGGGGGCCGCCATGAGCAGTTCTTC. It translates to CASTIPGGRHEQFF.

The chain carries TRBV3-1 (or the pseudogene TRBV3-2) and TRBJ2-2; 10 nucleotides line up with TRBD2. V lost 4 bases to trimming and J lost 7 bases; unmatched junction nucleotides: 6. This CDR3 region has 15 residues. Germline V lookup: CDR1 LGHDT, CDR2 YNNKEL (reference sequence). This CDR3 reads CASSRSGGAVGELFF. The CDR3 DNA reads TGTGCCAGCAGCCGGAGCGGGGGGGCTGTCGGGGAGCTGTTTTTT.

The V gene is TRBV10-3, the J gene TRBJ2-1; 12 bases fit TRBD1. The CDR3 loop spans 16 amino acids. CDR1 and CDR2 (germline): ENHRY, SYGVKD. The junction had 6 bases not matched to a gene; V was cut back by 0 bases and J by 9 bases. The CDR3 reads CAISESGTGGLSEQFF. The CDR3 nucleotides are TGTGCCATCAGTGAGTCCGGGACAGGGGGCTTGAGTGAGCAGTTCTTC.

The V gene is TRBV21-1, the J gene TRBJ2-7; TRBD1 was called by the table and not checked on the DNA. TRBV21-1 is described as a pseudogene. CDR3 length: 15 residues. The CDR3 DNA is TGTGCCAGCAGCAACCCGGGACAGGGTACCTACGAGCAGTACTTC. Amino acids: CASSNPGQGTYEQYF.

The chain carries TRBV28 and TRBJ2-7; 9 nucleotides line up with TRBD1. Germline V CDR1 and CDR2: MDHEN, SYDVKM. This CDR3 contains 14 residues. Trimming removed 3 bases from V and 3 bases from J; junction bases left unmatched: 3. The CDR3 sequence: CASSFTTGGYEQYF. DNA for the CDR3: TGTGCCAGCAGTTTTACGACAGGGGGCTACGAGCAGTACTTC.

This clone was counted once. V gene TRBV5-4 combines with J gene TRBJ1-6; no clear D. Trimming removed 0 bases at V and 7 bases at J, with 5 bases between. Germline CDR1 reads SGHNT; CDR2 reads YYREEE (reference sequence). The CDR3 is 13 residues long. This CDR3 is CASSLDQNSPLHF. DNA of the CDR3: TGTGCCAGCAGCTTGGATCAGAATTCACCCCTCCACTTT.

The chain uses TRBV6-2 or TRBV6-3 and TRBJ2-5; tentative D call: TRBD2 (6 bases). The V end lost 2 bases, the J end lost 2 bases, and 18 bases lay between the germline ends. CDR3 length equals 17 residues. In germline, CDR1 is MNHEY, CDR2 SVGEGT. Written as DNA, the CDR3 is TGTGCCAGCAGTTACCAAGTTGGAGGGCACATTCAAGAGACCCAGTACTTC. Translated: CASSYQVGGHIQETQYF.

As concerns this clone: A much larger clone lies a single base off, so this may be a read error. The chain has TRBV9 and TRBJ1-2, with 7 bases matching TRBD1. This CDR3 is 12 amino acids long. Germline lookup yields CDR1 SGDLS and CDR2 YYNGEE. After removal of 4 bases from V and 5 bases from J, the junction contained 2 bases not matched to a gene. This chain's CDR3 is CASSTQGYGYTF. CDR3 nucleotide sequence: TGTGCCAGCAGCACACAGGGGTATGGCTACACCTTC.

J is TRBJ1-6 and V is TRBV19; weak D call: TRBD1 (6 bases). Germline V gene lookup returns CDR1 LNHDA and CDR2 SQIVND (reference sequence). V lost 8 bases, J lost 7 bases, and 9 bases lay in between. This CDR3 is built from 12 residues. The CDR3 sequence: CASRTGNSPLHF. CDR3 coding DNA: TGTGCCAGTCGAACAGGGAATTCACCCCTCCACTTT.

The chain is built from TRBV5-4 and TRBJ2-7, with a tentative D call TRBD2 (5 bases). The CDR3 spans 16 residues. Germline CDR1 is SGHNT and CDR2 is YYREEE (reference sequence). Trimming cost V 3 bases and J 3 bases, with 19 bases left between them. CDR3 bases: TGTGCCAGCAGCTCCTCCTTACACAGTGCGGGCTACGAGCAGTACTTC. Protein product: CASSSSLHSAGYEQYF.

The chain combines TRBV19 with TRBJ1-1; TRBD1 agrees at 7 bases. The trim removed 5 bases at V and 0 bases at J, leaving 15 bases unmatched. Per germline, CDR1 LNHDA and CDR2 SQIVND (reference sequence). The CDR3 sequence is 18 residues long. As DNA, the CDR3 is TGTGCCAGTAGTCCCATGGGGGGACAGCCGAGTATGAACACTGAAGCTTTCTTT. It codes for CASSPMGGQPSMNTEAFF.

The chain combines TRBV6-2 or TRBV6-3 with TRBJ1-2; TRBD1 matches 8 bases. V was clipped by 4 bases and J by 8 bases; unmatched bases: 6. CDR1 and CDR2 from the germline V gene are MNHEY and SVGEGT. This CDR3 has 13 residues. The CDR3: CASSSGQGHGYTF. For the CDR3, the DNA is TGTGCCAGCAGTTCCGGACAGGGCCACGGCTACACCTTC.

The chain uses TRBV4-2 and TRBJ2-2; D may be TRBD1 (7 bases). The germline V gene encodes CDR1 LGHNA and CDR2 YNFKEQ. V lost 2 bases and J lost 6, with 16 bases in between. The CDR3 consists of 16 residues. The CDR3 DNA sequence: TGTGCCAGCAGCCAACCAAGACAGGGAGGAGCCGGGGAGCTGTTTTTT. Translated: CASSQPRQGGAGELFF.

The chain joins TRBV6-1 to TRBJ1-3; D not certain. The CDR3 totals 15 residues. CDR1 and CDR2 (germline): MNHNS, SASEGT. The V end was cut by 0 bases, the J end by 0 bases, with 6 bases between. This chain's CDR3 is CASSEAPRSGNTIYF. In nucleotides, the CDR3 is TGTGCCAGCAGTGAAGCTCCCCGCTCTGGAAACACCATATATTTT.

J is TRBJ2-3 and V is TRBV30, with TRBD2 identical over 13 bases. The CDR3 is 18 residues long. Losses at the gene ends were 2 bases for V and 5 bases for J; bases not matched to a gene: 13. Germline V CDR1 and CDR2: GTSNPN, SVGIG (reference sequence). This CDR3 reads CAWSSTSGRGGLKDTQYF. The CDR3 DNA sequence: TGTGCCTGGAGTTCCACTAGCGGGAGGGGTGGGCTCAAAGATACGCAGTATTTT.

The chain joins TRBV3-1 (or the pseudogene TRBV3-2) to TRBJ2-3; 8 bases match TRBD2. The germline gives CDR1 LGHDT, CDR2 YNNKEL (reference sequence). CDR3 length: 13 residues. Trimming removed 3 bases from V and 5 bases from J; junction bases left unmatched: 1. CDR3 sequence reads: CASSHREGDTQYF. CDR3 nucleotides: TGTGCCAGCAGCCACCGGGAGGGAGATACGCAGTATTTT.

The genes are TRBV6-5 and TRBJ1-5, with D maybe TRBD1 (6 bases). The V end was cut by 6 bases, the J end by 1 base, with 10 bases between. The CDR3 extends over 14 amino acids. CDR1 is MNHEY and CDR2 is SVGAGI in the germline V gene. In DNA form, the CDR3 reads TGTGCCAGCAGCCTCAGGGGAAGCAATCAGCCCCAGCATTTT. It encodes CASSLRGSNQPQHF.

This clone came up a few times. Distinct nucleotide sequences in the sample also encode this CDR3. CDR3 bases: TGTGCCAGCAGTTTCAGGGGCAGCAATCAGCCCCAGCATTTT. Amino acid sequence: CASSFRGSNQPQHF. V gene TRBV28 combines with J gene TRBJ1-5; D might be TRBD1 (6 bases). This CDR3 has 14 residues. Germline CDR1 reads MDHEN; CDR2 reads SYDVKM. V dropped 3 bases and J dropped 1 base, with 7 bases sitting between them.